Below are 31 T cell receptor beta chains sequenced from a single sample in a study of OX40 agonist ivuxolimab in advanced cancers. The data were produced by immunoSEQ multiplex PCR, yet TCRdb's version contains in-frame clones alone and is incomplete. The sample includes some 35,000 clones, around four fifths of them seen just once. Specimen: CD4+ or CD8+ T cells sorted from blood, collected in a trial of the OX40 agonist ivuxolimab. The receptors here all came from an adult with an advanced solid tumor such as melanoma, head and neck, liver or kidney cancer.

V is TRBV7-9 and J is TRBJ2-1; 11 bases agree with TRBD2. Germline V gives CDR1 SEHNR, CDR2 FQNEAQ (reference sequence). The CDR3 covers 17 residues. The V gene end was trimmed by 3 bases and the J gene end by 6 bases; junction bases not matched to a gene: 10. The CDR3 spells CASSLTKLLAGANEQFF. The CDR3 DNA sequence: TGTGCCAGCAGCTTGACCAAGCTACTAGCGGGAGCCAATGAGCAGTTCTTC.

The genes are TRBV5-6 and TRBJ2-1, with TRBD2 matching 10 bases. The V and J ends lost 1 base and 7 bases, in that order; junction bases with no gene match: 11. The CDR3 contains 17 residues. In germline, CDR1 is SGHDT, CDR2 YYEEEE. In nucleotides, the CDR3 is TGTGCCAGCAGCTTGCTGGCTAGCGGGAGTGTGGGTAATGAGCAGTTCTTC. It codes for CASSLLASGSVGNEQFF. The whole variable domain, filled in from reference TRBV5-6 and TRBJ2-1, reads DAGVTQSPTHLIKTRGQQVTLRCSPKSGHDTVSWYQQALGQGPQFIFQYYEEEERQRGNFPDRFSGHQFPNYSSELNVNALLLGDSALYLCASSLLASGSVGNEQFFGPGTRLTVL.

The chain recombines TRBV28 with TRBJ1-5; possibly TRBD1 for D (6 bases). The CDR3 contains 14 residues. Germline-derived CDR1 and CDR2 are MDHEN and SYDVKM. V lost 5 bases to trimming and J lost 2 bases, with 10 bases between them. Here the CDR3 DNA reads TGTGCCAGCAGTCCAGGGGAAGGCAATCAGCCCCAGCATTTT. Translating it yields CASSPGEGNQPQHF.

This chain joins TRBV27 and TRBJ2-7; a possible D gene is TRBD2 (6 bases). V lost 6 bases and J lost 0, with 9 bases in between. CDR3 length: 13 amino acids. Germline V gene sequence: CDR1 MNHEY, CDR2 SMNVEV (reference sequence). CDR3 amino acids: CASRYSGSYEQYF. As DNA, the CDR3 is TGTGCCAGCAGGTATAGCGGCTCCTACGAGCAGTACTTC.

The chain links TRBV18 to TRBJ1-1; 10 nucleotides match TRBD1. Per the germline V gene, CDR1 is KGHSH and CDR2 is LQKENI. This CDR3 is 13 amino acids long. The junction had 5 bases not matched to a gene; V was cut back by 7 bases and J by 6 bases. CDR3 loop: CASLETGGSEAFF. CDR3 in DNA: TGTGCCAGCTTAGAGACAGGGGGCTCTGAAGCTTTCTTT.

The chain carries TRBV9 and TRBJ1-4, with TRBD1 matching over 7 bases. V shed 3 bases and J 8 bases; nucleotides not matched to a gene: 10. From germline, CDR1 is SGDLS and CDR2 YYNGEE. This CDR3 has 15 residues. For the CDR3, the DNA is TGTGCCAGCAGCGAAGGACAGGCCGGTAAAGAAAAACTGTTTTTT. This translates into CASSEGQAGKEKLFF.

The chain is built from TRBV25-1 and TRBJ1-5; D is unclear. Germline V lookup: CDR1 MGHDK, CDR2 SYGVNS. V was cut by 4 bases and J by 4 bases, with 14 bases left in between. This CDR3 spans 15 amino acids. This CDR3 is CASSGADADNQPQHF. The DNA of the CDR3 is TGTGCCAGCAGTGGGGCGGACGCTGATAATCAGCCCCAGCATTTT.

The chain has TRBV19 and TRBJ2-1; the D is unclear. The V and J ends lost 0 bases and 0 bases respectively, with 6 bases between them. CDR3 length: 15 residues. Germline CDR1 reads LNHDA; CDR2 reads SQIVND (reference sequence). CDR3 sequence reads: CASSIDRSSYNEQFF. In DNA form, the CDR3 reads TGTGCCAGTAGTATAGACAGAAGCTCCTACAATGAGCAGTTCTTC.

The chain couples TRBV6-5 to TRBJ1-4, with D possibly TRBD1 on 6 matching bases. The CDR3 is 13 amino acids. V gave up 4 bases and J gave up 8 bases, with 11 bases separating them. Germline V CDR1 and CDR2: MNHEY, SVGAGI. CDR3 sequence: CASSSEGGEKLFF. DNA of the CDR3: TGTGCCAGCAGTTCGGAGGGGGGGGAAAAACTGTTTTTT.

The V call is TRBV29-1, the J call TRBJ2-1; D not certain. CDR1 is SQVTM, CDR2 ANQGSEA, per germline. This CDR3 has 14 amino acids. Deletions cut 4 bases from V and 0 bases from J, with 10 bases between. The CDR3 here is CSVVVRSSYNEQFF. DNA of the CDR3: TGCAGCGTTGTTGTCAGGAGCTCCTACAATGAGCAGTTCTTC.

This clone came up a few times. The chain carries TRBV5-1 and TRBJ1-6; TRBD1 is a possible D gene (5 bases). In germline, CDR1 is SGHRS, CDR2 YFSETQ. CDR3 size: 14 residues. The V end was cut by 1 base, the J end by 7 bases, with 9 bases between. The CDR3 loop is CASSLRGENSPLHF. For the CDR3, the DNA is TGCGCCAGCAGCTTGAGGGGTGAGAATTCACCCCTCCACTTT. Variable domain in full (rest from reference TRBV5-1 and TRBJ1-6): KAGVTQTPRYLIKTRGQQVTLSCSPISGHRSVSWYQQTPGQGLQFLFEYFSETQRNKGNFPGRFSGRQFSNSRSEMNVSTLELGDSALYLCASSLRGENSPLHFGNGTRLTVT.

This clone was found once. This sequence joins TRBV19 and TRBJ2-7, with 9 nucleotides matching TRBD1. Germline CDR1 LNHDA, CDR2 SQIVND (reference sequence). This CDR3 has 16 amino acids. V was pared by 6 bases and J by 3 bases, with 12 bases of the junction left unmatched. CDR3 nucleotide sequence: TGTGCCAGTAGCCAGAGAATTGGACAGGGGAACTACGAGCAGTACTTC. This encodes CASSQRIGQGNYEQYF.

V and J are TRBV7-2 and TRBJ1-5, with D possibly matching TRBD1 (5 bases). The CDR3 is 14 amino acids. CDR1 and CDR2 from the germline V gene are SGHTA and FQGNSA. V shed 3 bases and J shed 2 bases, with 8 bases lying between them. DNA for the CDR3: TGTGCCAGCAGCTTGGGGCCGGGCAATCAGCCCCAGCATTTT. Translated, it gives CASSLGPGNQPQHF.

J is TRBJ2-2 and V is TRBV5-8, with 7 bases lining up with TRBD1. This CDR3 region has 16 residues. Germline lookup yields CDR1 SGHTS and CDR2 YDEGEE. The ends lost 4 bases at V and 2 bases at J; junction bases unmatched: 8. The CDR3 here is CASSKYGTENTGELFF. The DNA for the CDR3 is TGTGCCAGCAGCAAATACGGGACAGAAAACACCGGGGAGCTGTTTTTT.

The genes are TRBV14 and TRBJ1-3; D is unclear. The CDR3 consists of 14 residues. V shed 1 base and J shed 2 bases, with 6 bases lying between them. CDR1 SGHDN and CDR2 FVKESK come from the germline V gene. The CDR3 protein is CASSQVWAGNTIYF. The CDR3 coding sequence is TGTGCCAGCAGCCAAGTCTGGGCTGGAAACACCATATATTTT.

The rearrangement joins TRBV6-5 to TRBJ2-3; D not resolved. V dropped 4 bases and J dropped 4 bases, with 9 bases sitting between them. CDR1 and CDR2 (germline): MNHEY, SVGAGI. This CDR3 comprises 13 residues. CDR3 sequence: CASSFPGADTQYF. In DNA form, the CDR3 reads TGTGCCAGCAGTTTCCCCGGAGCAGATACGCAGTATTTT.

The V and J genes are TRBV7-3 and TRBJ2-5, with D uncertain. The CDR3 is 15 amino acids. The germline gives CDR1 SGHTA, CDR2 FQGTGA. V was clipped by 0 bases and J by 5 bases, with 13 bases between them. The CDR3 loop is CASSLTGVMGETQYF. DNA for the CDR3: TGTGCCAGCAGCTTAACTGGGGTGATGGGGGAGACCCAGTACTTC.

Written as DNA, the CDR3 is TGTGCCTCCCTTCACAGGGAAGGGGGCACCGGGGAGCTGTTTTTT. Residues: CASLHREGGTGELFF. This chain links TRBV19 with TRBJ2-2; a weak D match, TRBD1 (6 bases). This CDR3 region has 15 residues. Trimming took off 11 bases at V and 4 bases at J, with 20 bases between the two ends. The germline CDR1 and CDR2 sequences are LNHDA and SQIVND (reference sequence).

This clone is deemed medium-sized. The CDR3 sequence is CASSARDGSSYEQYF. As DNA, the CDR3 is TGTGCCAGCAGTGCCCGGGACGGAAGCTCCTACGAGCAGTACTTC. This chain uses TRBV27 with TRBJ2-7, with D possibly being TRBD1 or TRBD2 (5 bases each). CDR3 length: 15 residues. V was clipped by 5 bases and J by 0 bases, with 14 bases between them. CDR1 MNHEY and CDR2 SMNVEV come from the germline V gene (reference sequence).

The chain joins TRBV19 to TRBJ1-5; TRBD1 is a possible D gene (5 bases). Per the germline V gene, CDR1 is LNHDA and CDR2 is SQIVND (reference sequence). The ends were cut back, 7 bases at V and 0 bases at J, with 19 bases in the middle. The CDR3 is 17 amino acids. CDR3 amino acids: CASNHPWGSHSNQPQHF. The CDR3 DNA reads TGTGCCAGTAACCACCCTTGGGGCAGCCATAGCAATCAGCCCCAGCATTTT.

The rearrangement uses TRBV5-1 and TRBJ2-1; perhaps TRBD1 as D (6 bases). CDR1 and CDR2 (germline): SGHRS, YFSETQ. CDR3 size: 13 residues. Trimming cost V 6 bases and J 4 bases, with 11 bases left between them. The CDR3 reads CASNREGYNEQFF. CDR3 DNA sequence: TGCGCCAGCAACAGGGAAGGTTACAATGAGCAGTTCTTC.

This clone turned up a few times. The CDR3 is CASSERYEQYF. DNA for the CDR3: TGCGCCAGCAGTGAAAGATACGAGCAGTACTTC. The chain recombines TRBV5-1 with TRBJ2-7; no clear D gene. CDR1 SGHRS and CDR2 YFSETQ come from the germline V gene. The CDR3 spans 11 residues. The germline V and J ends were trimmed by 5 bases and 4 bases, with 7 bases remaining between them.

The chain employs TRBV28 and TRBJ2-5; no clear D. Matching the DNA end better, TRBJ2-7 makes the J call doubtful. There are 15 residues in the CDR3. The V gene's germline CDR1 is MDHEN and CDR2 SYDVKM. Here the CDR3 reads CASRAGSSGTYEQYF. CDR3 bases: TGTGCCAGCAGGGCTGGTTCTAGTGGAACCTACGAGCAGTACTTC.

The chain carries TRBV7-3 and TRBJ1-2; D is undetermined. Germline V CDR1 and CDR2: SGHTA, FQGTGA. The CDR3 sequence is 13 residues long. The V and J ends lost 5 bases and 4 bases respectively, with 11 bases between them. CDR3 region: CASSPGGSYGYTF. CDR3 coding DNA: TGTGCCAGCAGCCCGGGCGGGTCCTATGGCTACACCTTC.

This clone appeared once. As DNA, the CDR3 is TGTGCCAGCAGTGTACGGGGGAGGGACACTGAAGCTTTCTTT. Translated: CASSVRGRDTEAFF. This sequence joins TRBV6-1 and TRBJ1-1; a possible D gene is TRBD1 (5 bases). The V gene's germline CDR1 is MNHNS and CDR2 SASEGT. Trimming took off 4 bases at V and 3 bases at J, with 12 bases between the two ends. The CDR3 length is 14 residues.

The chain couples TRBV9 to TRBJ2-6, with no clear D. CDR1 and CDR2 (germline): SGDLS, YYNGEE. The CDR3 length is 19 residues. Between the trimmed V and J ends, which lost 0 bases and 0 bases, there was a span of 16 bases. The chain's CDR3 is CASSVGSYPIFSGANVLTF. The CDR3 coding sequence is TGTGCCAGCAGCGTAGGGTCGTATCCGATATTCTCTGGGGCCAACGTCCTGACTTTC. The variable domain in full, with the rest retrieved from reference TRBV9 and TRBJ2-6, is DSGVTQTPKHLITATGQRVTLRCSPRSGDLSVYWYQQSLDQGLQFLIQYYNGEERAKGNILERFSAQQFPDLHSELNLSSLELGDSALYFCASSVGSYPIFSGANVLTFGAGSRLTVL.

The rearrangement links TRBV2 to TRBJ1-1; 8 bases are shared with TRBD1. The CDR3 sequence is 14 residues long. V lost 7 bases to trimming and J lost 3 bases; unmatched junction nucleotides: 7. The germline CDR1 and CDR2 sequences are SNHLY and FYNNEI. CDR3 DNA: TGTGCCAGCATAAACGACAGGGGATACACTGAAGCTTTCTTT. Amino acid sequence: CASINDRGYTEAFF. The variable domain in full, with the rest retrieved from reference TRBV2 and TRBJ1-1, is EPEVTQTPSHQVTQMGQEVILRCVPISNHLYFYWYRQILGQKVEFLVSFYNNEISEKSEIFDDQFSVERPDGSNFTLKIRSTKLEDSAMYFCASINDRGYTEAFFGQGTRLTVV.

The chain is built from TRBV25-1 and TRBJ2-7; D gene ambiguous. Germline loops: CDR1 MGHDK, CDR2 SYGVNS. The CDR3 totals 13 residues. The V and J ends lost 2 bases and 0 bases respectively, with 5 bases between them. In nucleotides, the CDR3 is TGTGCCAGCAGTGAAATGGGCTCCTACGAGCAGTACTTC. As protein: CASSEMGSYEQYF.

The J gene is TRBJ2-1, the V gene TRBV7-3; 13 positions match TRBD2. There are 15 residues in the CDR3. The V gene end was trimmed by 5 bases and the J gene end by 5 bases; junction bases not matched to a gene: 3. Germline V gene data show CDR1 as SGHTA and CDR2 as FQGTGA. The CDR3 loop is CASSLGLAGDNEQFF. As DNA, the CDR3 is TGTGCCAGCAGCCTTGGACTAGCGGGAGACAATGAGCAGTTCTTC.

The sample holds a few counts of this clone. The chain couples TRBV7-2 to TRBJ1-2, with D hard to call. V gave up 5 bases and J gave up 4 bases, with 11 bases separating them. CDR3 length equals 13 residues. Germline values: CDR1 SGHTA, CDR2 FQGNSA. The CDR3 sequence is CASSLDTSYGYTF. CDR3 DNA sequence: TGTGCCAGCAGCCTTGACACTTCCTATGGCTACACCTTC. Full variable domain (missing parts from reference TRBV7-2 and TRBJ1-2): GAGVSQSPSNKVTEKGKDVELRCDPISGHTALYWYRQSLGQGLEFLIYFQGNSAPDKSGLPSDRFSAERTGGSVSTLTIQRTQQEDSAVYLCASSLDTSYGYTFGSGTRLTVV.

The J gene is TRBJ2-5, the V gene TRBV6-6; D is possibly TRBD1 (6 bases). CDR3 length equals 13 residues. Germline loops: CDR1 MNHNY, CDR2 SVGAGI (reference sequence). V lost 5 bases and J 1 base, leaving 8 bases between the germline ends. CDR3 nucleotides: TGTGCCAGCAGTGACAGGATCCAAGAGACCCAGTACTTC. As protein: CASSDRIQETQYF.